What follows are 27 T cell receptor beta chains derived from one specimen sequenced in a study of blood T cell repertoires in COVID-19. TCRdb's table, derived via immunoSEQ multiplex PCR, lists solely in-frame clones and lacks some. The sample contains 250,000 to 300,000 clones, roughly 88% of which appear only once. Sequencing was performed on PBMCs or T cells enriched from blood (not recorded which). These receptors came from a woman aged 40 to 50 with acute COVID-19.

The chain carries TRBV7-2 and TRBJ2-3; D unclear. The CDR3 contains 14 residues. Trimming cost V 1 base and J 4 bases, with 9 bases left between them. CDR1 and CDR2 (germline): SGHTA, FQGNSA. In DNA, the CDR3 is TGTGCCAGCAGCTTAGGGCTAGGCTCAGATACGCAGTATTTT. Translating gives CASSLGLGSDTQYF.

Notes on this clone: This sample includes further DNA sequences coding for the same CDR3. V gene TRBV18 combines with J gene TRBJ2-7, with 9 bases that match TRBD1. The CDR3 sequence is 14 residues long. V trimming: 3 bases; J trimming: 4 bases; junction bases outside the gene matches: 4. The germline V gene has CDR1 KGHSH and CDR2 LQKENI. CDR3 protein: CASSPGQGSYEQYF. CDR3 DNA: TGTGCCAGCTCACCCGGACAGGGGAGTTACGAGCAGTACTTC.

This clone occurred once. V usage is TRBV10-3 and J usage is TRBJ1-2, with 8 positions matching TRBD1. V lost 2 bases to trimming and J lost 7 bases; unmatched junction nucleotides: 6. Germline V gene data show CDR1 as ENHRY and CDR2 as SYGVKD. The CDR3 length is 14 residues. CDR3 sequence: CAISEGRGLSGYTF. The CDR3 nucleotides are TGTGCCATCAGTGAGGGCAGGGGGCTGAGTGGCTACACCTTC.

CDR3 loop: CASSYGSGNTIYF. CDR3 DNA sequence: TGCGCCAGCAGCTACGGCTCTGGAAACACCATATATTTT. The genes are TRBV5-1 and TRBJ1-3; D ambiguous. The CDR3 totals 13 residues. Germline lookup yields CDR1 SGHRS and CDR2 YFSETQ. V was cut by 3 bases and J by 0 bases, with 4 bases left in between. Together with reference TRBV5-1 and TRBJ1-3, the CDR3 gives the full variable domain: KAGVTQTPRYLIKTRGQQVTLSCSPISGHRSVSWYQQTPGQGLQFLFEYFSETQRNKGNFPGRFSGRQFSNSRSEMNVSTLELGDSALYLCASSYGSGNTIYFGEGSWLTVV.

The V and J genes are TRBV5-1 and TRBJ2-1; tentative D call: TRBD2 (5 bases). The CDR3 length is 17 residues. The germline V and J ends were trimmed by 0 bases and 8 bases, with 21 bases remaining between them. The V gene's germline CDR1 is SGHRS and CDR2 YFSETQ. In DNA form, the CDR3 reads TGCGCCAGCAGCTTGGTAACCGGGTCCTCGGGGTGGGATGAGCAGTTCTTC. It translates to CASSLVTGSSGWDEQFF.

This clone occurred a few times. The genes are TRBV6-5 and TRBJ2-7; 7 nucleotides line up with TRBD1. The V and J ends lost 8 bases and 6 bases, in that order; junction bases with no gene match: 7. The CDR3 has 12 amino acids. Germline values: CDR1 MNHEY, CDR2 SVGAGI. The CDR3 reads CASGRGSGEQYF. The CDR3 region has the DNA TGTGCCAGCGGCAGGGGGTCGGGCGAGCAGTACTTC.

CDR3 bases: TGTGCCAGCAGCCCGGGACTAGCGGGAGCCGGGGAGCTGTTTTTT. Its translation is CASSPGLAGAGELFF. The chain is built from TRBV9 and TRBJ2-2; TRBD2 agrees at 14 bases. The CDR3 extends over 15 amino acids. Losses at the gene ends were 4 bases for V and 6 bases for J; bases not matched to a gene: 2. Germline V gene sequence: CDR1 SGDLS, CDR2 YYNGEE.

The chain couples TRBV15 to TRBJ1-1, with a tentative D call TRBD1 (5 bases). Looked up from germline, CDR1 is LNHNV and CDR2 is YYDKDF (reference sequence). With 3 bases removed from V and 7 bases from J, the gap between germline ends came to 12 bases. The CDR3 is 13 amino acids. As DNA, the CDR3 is TGTGCCACCAGCAGGGAACGACAGAGTGAAGCTTTCTTT. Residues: CATSRERQSEAFF.

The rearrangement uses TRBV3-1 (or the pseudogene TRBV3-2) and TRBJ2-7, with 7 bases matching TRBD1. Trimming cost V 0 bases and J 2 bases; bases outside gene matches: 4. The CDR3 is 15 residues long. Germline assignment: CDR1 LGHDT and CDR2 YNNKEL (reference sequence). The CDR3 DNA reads TGTGCCAGCAGCCAAGAGTCCAGGGGGACCTACGAGCAGTACTTC. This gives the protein CASSQESRGTYEQYF.

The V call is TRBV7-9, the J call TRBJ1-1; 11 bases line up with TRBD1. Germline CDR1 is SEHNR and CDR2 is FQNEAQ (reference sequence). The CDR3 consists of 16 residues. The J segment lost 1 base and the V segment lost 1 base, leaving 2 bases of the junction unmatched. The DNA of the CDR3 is TGTGCCAGCAGCTTAGGGACAGGGGGCTCGAACACTGAAGCTTTCTTT. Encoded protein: CASSLGTGGSNTEAFF. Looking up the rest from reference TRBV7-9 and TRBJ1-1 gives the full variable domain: DTGVSQNPRHKITKRGQNVTFRCDPISEHNRLYWYRQTLGQGPEFLTYFQNEAQLEKSRLLSDRFSAERPKGSFSTLEIQRTEQGDSAMYLCASSLGTGGSNTEAFFGQGTRLTVV.

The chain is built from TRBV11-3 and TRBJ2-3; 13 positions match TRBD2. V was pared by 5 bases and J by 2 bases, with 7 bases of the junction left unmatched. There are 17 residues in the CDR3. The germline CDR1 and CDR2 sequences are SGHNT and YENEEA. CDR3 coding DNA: TGTGCCAGCAGCCACAAGACTAGCGGGGGGATCACAGATACGCAGTATTTT. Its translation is CASSHKTSGGITDTQYF.

Here the CDR3 reads CATSDLSRGGHTQYF. In nucleotides, the CDR3 is TGTGCCACCAGTGATTTGTCCCGGGGGGGCCATACGCAGTATTTT. The chain is built from TRBV24-1 and TRBJ2-3, with TRBD2 matching over 8 bases. The CDR3 runs to 15 residues. Germline loops: CDR1 KGHDR, CDR2 SFDVKD. J lost 7 bases, V lost 0 bases, and 5 bases had no gene match.

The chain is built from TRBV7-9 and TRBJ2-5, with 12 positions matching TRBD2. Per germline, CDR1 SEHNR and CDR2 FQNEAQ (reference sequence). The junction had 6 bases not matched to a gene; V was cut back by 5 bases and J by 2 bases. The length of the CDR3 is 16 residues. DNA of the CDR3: TGTGCCAGCAGCCTTGGACTAGCGGGGACACAAGAGACCCAGTACTTC. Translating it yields CASSLGLAGTQETQYF.

The CDR3 protein is CASGRSGLPISGAEAFF. CDR3 coding DNA: TGTGCTAGTGGCCGAAGCGGCCTCCCCATTTCAGGCGCCGAAGCTTTCTTT. This sequence joins TRBV12-5 and TRBJ1-1, with D hard to call. V was pared by 6 bases and J by 8 bases, with 28 bases between. The CDR3 spans 17 residues. Germline V gene sequence: CDR1 LGHNT, CDR2 FRNRAP.

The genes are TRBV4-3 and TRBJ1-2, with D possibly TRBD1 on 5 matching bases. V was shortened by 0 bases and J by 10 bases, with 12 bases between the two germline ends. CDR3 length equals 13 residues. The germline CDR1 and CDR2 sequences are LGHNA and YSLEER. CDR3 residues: CASSQDGAWSYTF. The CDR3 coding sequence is TGCGCCAGCAGCCAAGATGGGGCGTGGTCCTACACCTTC.

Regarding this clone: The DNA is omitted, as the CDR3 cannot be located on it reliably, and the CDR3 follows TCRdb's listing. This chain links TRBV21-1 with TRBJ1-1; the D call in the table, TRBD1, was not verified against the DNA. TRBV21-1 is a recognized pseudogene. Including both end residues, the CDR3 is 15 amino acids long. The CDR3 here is CASSKEVGRGSEAFF.

DNA of the CDR3: TGTGCCAGCAGCTTCGTAGATACCCCCATGAACACTGAAGCTTTCTTT. Its protein product is CASSFVDTPMNTEAFF. This chain uses TRBV5-6 with TRBJ1-1; D gene unclear. V lost 2 bases, J lost 0 bases, and 14 bases lay in between. CDR3 length: 16 residues. Germline CDR1 and CDR2: SGHDT and YYEEEE.

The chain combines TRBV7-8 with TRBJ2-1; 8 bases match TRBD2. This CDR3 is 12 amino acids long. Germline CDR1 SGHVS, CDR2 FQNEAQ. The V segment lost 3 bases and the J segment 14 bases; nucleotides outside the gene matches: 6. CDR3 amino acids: CASSFRGTSEFF. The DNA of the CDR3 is TGTGCCAGCAGCTTTCGGGGGACTAGTGAGTTCTTC.

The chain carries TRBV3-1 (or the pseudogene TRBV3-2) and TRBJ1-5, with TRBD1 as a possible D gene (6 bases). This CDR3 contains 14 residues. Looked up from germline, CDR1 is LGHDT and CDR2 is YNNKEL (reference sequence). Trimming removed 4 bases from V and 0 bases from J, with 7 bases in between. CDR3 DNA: TGTGCCAGCAGCCCGGACAGTAGCAATCAGCCCCAGCATTTT. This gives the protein CASSPDSSNQPQHF.

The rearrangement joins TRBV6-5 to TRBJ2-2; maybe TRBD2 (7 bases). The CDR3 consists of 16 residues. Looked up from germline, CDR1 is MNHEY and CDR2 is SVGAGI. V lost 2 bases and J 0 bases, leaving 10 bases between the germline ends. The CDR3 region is CASSYRGRANTGELFF. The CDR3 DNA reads TGTGCCAGCAGTTACAGGGGGAGGGCGAACACCGGGGAGCTGTTTTTT.

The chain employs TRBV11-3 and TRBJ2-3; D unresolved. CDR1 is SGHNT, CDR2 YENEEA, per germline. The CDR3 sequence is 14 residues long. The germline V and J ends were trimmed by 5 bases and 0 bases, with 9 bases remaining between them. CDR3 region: CASSLLPSTDTQYF. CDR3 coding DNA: TGTGCCAGCAGCCTCCTCCCTAGCACAGATACGCAGTATTTT.

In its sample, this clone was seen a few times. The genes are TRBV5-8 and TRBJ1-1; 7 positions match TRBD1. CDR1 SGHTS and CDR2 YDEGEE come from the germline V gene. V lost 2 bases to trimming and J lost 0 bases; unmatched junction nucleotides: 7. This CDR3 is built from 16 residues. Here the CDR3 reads CASSLGDRNMNTEAFF. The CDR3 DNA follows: TGTGCCAGCAGCTTAGGGGACAGAAATATGAACACTGAAGCTTTCTTT.

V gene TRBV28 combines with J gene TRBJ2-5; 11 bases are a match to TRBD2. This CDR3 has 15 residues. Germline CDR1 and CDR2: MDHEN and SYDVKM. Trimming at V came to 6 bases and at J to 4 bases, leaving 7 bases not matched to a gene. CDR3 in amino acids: CASSQRLAGLETQYF. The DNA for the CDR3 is TGTGCCAGCAGCCAAAGACTAGCGGGATTAGAGACCCAGTACTTC.

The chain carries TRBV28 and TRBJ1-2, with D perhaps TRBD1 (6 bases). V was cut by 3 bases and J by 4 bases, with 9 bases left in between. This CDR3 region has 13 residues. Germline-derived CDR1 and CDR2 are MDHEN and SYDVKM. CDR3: CASSFIGGYGYTF. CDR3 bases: TGTGCCAGCAGTTTTATAGGGGGCTATGGCTACACCTTC.

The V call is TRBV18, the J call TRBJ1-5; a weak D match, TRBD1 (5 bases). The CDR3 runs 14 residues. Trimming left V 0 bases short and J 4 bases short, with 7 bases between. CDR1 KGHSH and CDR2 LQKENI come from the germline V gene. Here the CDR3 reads CASSPPGVNQPQHF. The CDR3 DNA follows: TGTGCCAGCTCACCACCAGGGGTGAATCAGCCCCAGCATTTT.

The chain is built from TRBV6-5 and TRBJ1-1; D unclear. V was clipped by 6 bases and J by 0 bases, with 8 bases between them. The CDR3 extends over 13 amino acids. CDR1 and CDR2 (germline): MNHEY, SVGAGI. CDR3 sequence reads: CASRQNMNTEAFF. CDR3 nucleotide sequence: TGTGCCAGCAGGCAGAACATGAACACTGAAGCTTTCTTT.

CDR3 amino acids: CASSSGGAPRNEQFF. In DNA, the CDR3 is TGTGCCAGCAGCTCCGGGGGAGCCCCCCGAAATGAGCAGTTCTTC. The chain couples TRBV5-6 to TRBJ2-1, with D perhaps matching TRBD2 (6 bases). Germline CDR1 and CDR2: SGHDT and YYEEEE. This CDR3 region has 15 residues. The V end was cut by 3 bases, the J end by 7 bases, with 17 bases between.